Sequencing of this TCR beta chain was carried out in a study of blood T cells in healthy people across ages. The study drew donors from healthy Caucasian individuals in Russia aged roughly 6 to 90. Per sample, at least 5 micrograms of total RNA were extracted. The CDR3 is 12 residues long. Trimming pared 8 bases from V and 4 bases from J, leaving 11 bases between. Germline CDR1 DFQATT, CDR2 SNEGSKA (reference sequence). Primed by a sample-barcoded 5' primer and a J-beta primer mix, a second PCR proceeded for 7 to 11 cycles. Via MiXCR, TCRdb re-called the 5' RACE reads, giving one row per CDR3 protein. The sample lists approximately 360,000 distinct CDR3 sequences; about 55% were seen once.

The rearrangement joins TRBV20-1 to TRBJ1-4; D is unresolved. The sequence was obtained from a man in his sixties in good health. The sequenced sample was blood. CDR3 coding DNA: TGCAGTACGGCCCAGGATAATGAAAAACTGTTTTTT. It codes for CSTAQDNEKLFF.